The 14 T cell receptor beta chains below were found in one sample sequenced in a study of CD8 T cells in ankylosing spondylitis. Overall study findings and caveats: Among TCR beta sequences, a motif of several highly homologous variants appeared characteristic of ankylosing spondylitis blood.

These receptors lack a known antigen. From the 5' RACE reads, TCRdb called clonotypes with MiXCR, one entry per CDR3 protein. The data show some 450,000 distinct CDR3 sequences, with roughly 17% seen just once and just over 1% held by the top ten. Material for sequencing was blood, either unsorted or a sorted T cell fraction (not recorded which). The receptors stem from a male donor with ankylosing spondylitis.

This clonotype has at least ten counts. The chain employs TRBV2 and TRBJ1-6; D ambiguous. This CDR3 has 12 residues. Trimming removed 4 bases from V and 8 bases from J, with 6 bases in between. Germline CDR1 SNHLY, CDR2 FYNNEI. The CDR3 bases are TGTGCCAGCAGTGGACAATATTCACCCCTCCACTTT. Translation: CASSGQYSPLHF.

A word on this clonotype: At one end, the junction sequence differs from germline, possibly due to a read error. The rearrangement links TRBV3-1 to TRBJ1-2; D is undetermined. The CDR3 spans 12 residues. Germline loops: CDR1 LGHDT, CDR2 YNNKEL (reference sequence). The CDR3 is CASSGDYYGHTF. CDR3 DNA sequence: TGTGCCAGCAGCGGGGATTACTATGGCCACACCTTC.

This clonotype has only a few counts. V gene TRBV28 combines with J gene TRBJ2-5; 7 positions agree with TRBD1. CDR1 is MDHEN, CDR2 SYDVKM, per germline. The CDR3 has 15 residues. J was trimmed by 4 bases and V by 4 bases; bases with no gene match: 9. The CDR3 bases are TGTGCCAGCAGTTCCTCGGACAGGTCGGGAGAGACCCAGTACTTC. This encodes CASSSSDRSGETQYF. The whole variable domain, remainder taken from reference TRBV28 and TRBJ2-5, is DVKVTQSSRYLVKRTGEKVFLECVQDMDHENMFWYRQDPGLGLRLIYFSYDVKMKEKGDIPEGYSVSREKKERFSLILESASTNQTSMYLCASSSSDRSGETQYFGPGTRLLVL.

This clonotype was recorded many times. V usage is TRBV6-6 and J usage is TRBJ2-1; D unclear. V lost 2 bases to trimming and J lost 6 bases, with 2 bases between them. Germline CDR1 is MNHNY and CDR2 is SVGAGI (reference sequence). This CDR3 region has 11 residues. The CDR3 coding sequence is TGTGCCAGCAGTTACGGCAATGAGCAGTTCTTC. Residues: CASSYGNEQFF.

The chain has TRBV6-1 and TRBJ2-5; perhaps TRBD1 as D (6 bases). The CDR3 has 15 residues. Trimming removed 6 bases at V and 1 base at J, with 15 bases between. Germline-derived CDR1 and CDR2 are MNHNS and SASEGT. This CDR3 is CASSRGPNVQETQYF. In DNA form, the CDR3 reads TGTGCCAGCAGCAGGGGACCGAATGTCCAAGAGACCCAGTACTTC.

V usage is TRBV30 and J usage is TRBJ1-1; no clear D. The CDR3 covers 13 residues. V shed 0 bases and J shed 1 base, with 6 bases lying between them. From germline, CDR1 is GTSNPN and CDR2 SVGIG (reference sequence). The CDR3 loop reads CAWSVSANTEAFF. The CDR3 region has the DNA TGTGCCTGGAGTGTGTCGGCGAACACTGAAGCTTTCTTT.

This clonotype was seen only a few times. The V gene is TRBV6-1, the J gene TRBJ2-1, with TRBD2 identical over 7 bases. The CDR3 has 13 residues. J was trimmed by 7 bases and V by 6 bases; bases with no gene match: 6. Per the germline V gene, CDR1 is MNHNS and CDR2 is SASEGT. The CDR3 loop is CASRTSGGNEQFF. CDR3 DNA: TGTGCCAGCAGGACCTCGGGGGGAAATGAGCAGTTCTTC.

The sample holds a few counts of this clonotype. The rearrangement joins TRBV7-2 to TRBJ1-1; no clear D gene. The CDR3 consists of 13 residues. CDR1 and CDR2 from the germline V gene are SGHTA and FQGNSA. Trimming shortened V by 2 bases and J by 3 bases, and 7 bases separated the two germline ends. The CDR3: CASSLWVYTEAFF. Written as DNA, the CDR3 is TGTGCCAGCAGCTTATGGGTGTACACTGAAGCTTTCTTT.

This clonotype showed up just a few times. The rearrangement joins TRBV20-1 to TRBJ2-7; 7 bases fit TRBD1. In germline, CDR1 is DFQATT, CDR2 SNEGSKA (reference sequence). The CDR3 is made up of 14 amino acids. Here the CDR3 DNA reads TGCAGCCAAATTCAACGAGACAGGGTGTACGAGCAGTACTTC. This encodes CSQIQRDRVYEQYF.

The chain combines TRBV6-2 or TRBV6-3 with TRBJ2-7; 13 bases align to TRBD2. The CDR3 contains 15 residues. V dropped 6 bases and J dropped 1; count of bases not matched to a gene: 3. Germline V lookup: CDR1 MNHEY, CDR2 SVGEGT. In DNA form, the CDR3 reads TGTGCCAGCAGGCGGACTAGCGGGAGTTCCTACGAGCAGTACTTC. Translating it yields CASRRTSGSSYEQYF.

In its sample, this clonotype was seen a few times. The chain carries TRBV7-9 and TRBJ1-5; no definite D call. V was clipped by 1 base and J by 5 bases, with 18 bases between them. Germline CDR1 SEHNR, CDR2 FQNEAQ (reference sequence). The CDR3 runs to 17 residues. This CDR3 is CASSLGTGYPSDQPQHF. DNA of the CDR3: TGTGCCAGCAGCTTAGGGACCGGATACCCTTCGGATCAGCCCCAGCATTTT.

This chain connects TRBV10-3 to TRBJ2-7; TRBD1 aligns across 8 bases. Looked up from germline, CDR1 is ENHRY and CDR2 is SYGVKD. CDR3 length equals 14 residues. With 6 bases clipped from V and 5 bases from J, the junction kept 9 bases outside the gene matches. CDR3 sequence (DNA): TGTGCCATCAGGGGACAGGAAGGCGCGGACGAGCAGTACTTC. This codes for CAIRGQEGADEQYF.

V is TRBV5-1 and J is TRBJ2-5, with 10 bases lining up with TRBD1. V gave up 3 bases and J gave up 4 bases; unmatched junction bases: 9. CDR3 size: 16 residues. CDR1 is SGHRS and CDR2 is YFSETQ in the germline V gene. In DNA, the CDR3 is TGCGCCAGCAGCTCAAGACAGGGGGCGCCGTTAGAGACCCAGTACTTC. Encoded protein: CASSSRQGAPLETQYF.

The J gene is TRBJ2-1, the V gene TRBV7-2; D possibly matches TRBD1 or TRBD2 (5 bases each). The CDR3 extends over 15 amino acids. Trimming stripped 1 base from V and 8 bases from J, with 15 bases between. Germline loops: CDR1 SGHTA, CDR2 FQGNSA. Written as DNA, the CDR3 is TGTGCCAGCAGCTTAGTCGGAAGGGGCGGGCATGAGCAGTTCTTC. Translation gives CASSLVGRGGHEQFF.